Presented here are 12 T cell receptor beta chains from one specimen sequenced in a study of blood T cell repertoires in COVID-19. Clones were sequenced by immunoSEQ multiplex PCR, and TCRdb holds only the in-frame ones, with some missing. The sample shows 23,000 or so clones, 81% of them seen only once. Material for sequencing was peripheral blood. These receptors were obtained from a man between 65 and 85 years old with acute or convalescent COVID-19.

The chain recombines TRBV2 with TRBJ1-6; 9 nucleotides match TRBD1. CDR1 and CDR2 from the germline V gene are SNHLY and FYNNEI. The CDR3 runs 13 residues. Losses at the gene ends were 8 bases for V and 10 bases for J; bases not matched to a gene: 6. The CDR3 protein is CASADRGSSPLHF. Here the CDR3 DNA reads TGTGCCAGCGCGGACAGGGGCAGCTCACCCCTCCACTTT.

This clone was observed a single time. The V and J genes are TRBV9 and TRBJ2-1; 10 positions match TRBD2. Trimming took 4 bases from V and 6 from J; bases not matched to a gene: 10. Germline CDR1 reads SGDLS; CDR2 reads YYNGEE. The CDR3 totals 16 residues. CDR3 region: CASSTGVVAGGNEQFF. The CDR3 region has the DNA TGTGCCAGCAGCACCGGCGTGGTAGCGGGAGGCAATGAGCAGTTCTTC.

This chain joins TRBV21-1 and TRBJ2-7; the table gives TRBD1 as D, unverified against the DNA. TRBV21-1 is a listed pseudogene. The CDR3 sequence is 15 residues long. The CDR3 loop is CASKAEDRRSYEQYF. The CDR3 region has the DNA TGTGCCAGCAAGGCGGAGGACAGGAGGTCCTACGAGCAGTACTTC.

This sequence joins TRBV19 and TRBJ2-1, with TRBD2 matching 15 bases. V shed 4 bases, J shed 4 bases, and the junction held 8 bases outside the gene matches. This CDR3 is built from 18 residues. The germline V gene has CDR1 LNHDA and CDR2 SQIVND (reference sequence). The CDR3 spells CASSTRTSGRAGYNEQFF. The CDR3 nucleotides read TGTGCCAGTAGTACGCGGACTAGCGGGAGGGCGGGGTACAATGAGCAGTTCTTC. The full variable domain, rest sourced from reference TRBV19 and TRBJ2-1, is DGGITQSPKYLFRKEGQNVTLSCEQNLNHDAMYWYRQDPGQGLRLIYYSQIVNDFQKGDIAEGYSVSREKKESFPLTVTSAQKNPTAFYLCASSTRTSGRAGYNEQFFGPGTRLTVL.

The chain combines TRBV14 with TRBJ2-1, with 9 bases lining up with TRBD2. Germline CDR1 and CDR2: SGHDN and FVKESK. V lost 3 bases to trimming and J lost 0 bases; unmatched junction nucleotides: 9. The CDR3 has 18 residues. The CDR3 is CASSQDSGGPSSYNEQFF. CDR3 in DNA: TGTGCCAGCAGCCAGGATAGCGGGGGCCCGAGCTCCTACAATGAGCAGTTCTTC.

DNA for the CDR3: TGTGCCAGCAGCGTAAGACTAGCTGTTAACACCGGGGAGCTGTTTTTT. Translating it yields CASSVRLAVNTGELFF. The chain combines TRBV9 with TRBJ2-2; 7 bases agree with TRBD2. CDR1 and CDR2 (germline): SGDLS, YYNGEE. V lost 1 base, J lost 2 bases, and 5 bases stayed unmatched. The CDR3 totals 16 residues.

The V and J genes are TRBV23-1 and TRBJ1-5; D might be TRBD1 (6 bases). Being an ORF, TRBV23-1 has a function that is uncertain. There are 14 residues in the CDR3. Trimming removed 8 bases from V and 0 bases from J, with 11 bases in between. CDR3 amino acids: CASPDRHSNQPQHF. Here the CDR3 DNA reads TGCGCCAGCCCGGACAGACATAGCAATCAGCCCCAGCATTTT.

V usage is TRBV9 and J usage is TRBJ2-5, with a tentative D call TRBD1 (5 bases). Germline loops: CDR1 SGDLS, CDR2 YYNGEE. The ends were cut back, 0 bases at V and 2 bases at J, with 8 bases in the middle. The CDR3 spans 14 residues. The CDR3 coding sequence is TGTGCCAGCAGCGTAGGGCCAGGGCAAGAGACCCAGTACTTC. Translation gives CASSVGPGQETQYF. The complete variable domain, with remaining parts taken from reference TRBV9 and TRBJ2-5, reads DSGVTQTPKHLITATGQRVTLRCSPRSGDLSVYWYQQSLDQGLQFLIQYYNGEERAKGNILERFSAQQFPDLHSELNLSSLELGDSALYFCASSVGPGQETQYFGPGTRLLVL.

This clone was picked up one time. In nucleotides, the CDR3 is TGTGCCAGCACCCTTGCAGGGGGCAATTCACCCCTCCACTTT. The encoded protein is CASTLAGGNSPLHF. The V call is TRBV7-2, the J call TRBJ1-6; 8 bases are shared with TRBD1. Per germline, CDR1 SGHTA and CDR2 FQGNSA. Germline trimming cut 7 bases from V and 7 bases from J; bases unmatched to any gene: 6. This CDR3 is built from 14 residues.

The table lists this clone with a count of one. The V gene is TRBV5-1, the J gene TRBJ1-5; no firm D call. In germline, CDR1 is SGHRS, CDR2 YFSETQ. Trimming removed 2 bases from V and 0 bases from J, with 3 bases in between. This CDR3 is 13 amino acids long. Written as DNA, the CDR3 is TGCGCCAGCAGCTTTTATAGCAATCAGCCCCAGCATTTT. This codes for CASSFYSNQPQHF. The full variable domain, with the rest looked up from reference TRBV5-1 and TRBJ1-5, is KAGVTQTPRYLIKTRGQQVTLSCSPISGHRSVSWYQQTPGQGLQFLFEYFSETQRNKGNFPGRFSGRQFSNSRSEMNVSTLELGDSALYLCASSFYSNQPQHFGDGTRLSIL.

CDR3: CASSVGGQLNEQFF. In nucleotides, the CDR3 is TGTGCCAGCAGCGTAGGGGGACAGCTCAATGAGCAGTTCTTC. The chain joins TRBV9 to TRBJ2-1; TRBD1 aligns across 7 bases. V was clipped by 0 bases and J by 6 bases; unmatched bases: 3. The V gene's germline CDR1 is SGDLS and CDR2 YYNGEE. The CDR3 contains 14 residues.

This clone was counted once. The chain links TRBV15 to TRBJ2-7; 9 nucleotides agree with TRBD1. V dropped 0 bases and J dropped 3; count of bases not matched to a gene: 0. The length of the CDR3 is 14 residues. CDR1 LNHNV and CDR2 YYDKDF come from the germline V gene (reference sequence). The CDR3: CATSRETGGYEQYF. For the CDR3, the DNA is TGTGCCACCAGCAGAGAGACAGGGGGCTACGAGCAGTACTTC.